This T cell receptor beta chain was observed in a study of cytomegalovirus exposure and HLA in healthy donors. Study summary: Approximately 85 million unique TCRs from HLA-typed donors were held in an early data release.

With 60 Vbeta and 13 Jbeta primers, the PCR was carried out. Sequencing used immunoSEQ multiplex PCR; TCRdb keeps in-frame clones, though not all of them. The repertoire has 74,000 or so clones, 78% of them found once; the top ten carry less than 7%. The CDR3 contains 16 residues. The germline V gene encodes CDR1 SGHRS and CDR2 YFSETQ. The J segment lost 6 bases and the V segment lost 4 bases, leaving 9 bases of the junction unmatched. With respect to this clone: Its antigen is still unknown.

Overall study findings and caveats: Later work found most CMV-associated TCR beta chains apparently HLA-restricted. As a later analysis revealed, the rate of TCR association differed by HLA locus, with DRB1 most and HLA-C fewest.

The chain carries TRBV5-1 and TRBJ2-2; TRBD1 aligns across 10 bases. Sequences were obtained from PBMCs. This TCR was sampled from a male donor in good health and CMV-seropositive. CDR3 region: CASSTTGQGEPGELFF. The CDR3 DNA reads TGCGCCAGCAGCACCACCGGACAGGGGGAGCCCGGGGAGCTGTTTTTT.